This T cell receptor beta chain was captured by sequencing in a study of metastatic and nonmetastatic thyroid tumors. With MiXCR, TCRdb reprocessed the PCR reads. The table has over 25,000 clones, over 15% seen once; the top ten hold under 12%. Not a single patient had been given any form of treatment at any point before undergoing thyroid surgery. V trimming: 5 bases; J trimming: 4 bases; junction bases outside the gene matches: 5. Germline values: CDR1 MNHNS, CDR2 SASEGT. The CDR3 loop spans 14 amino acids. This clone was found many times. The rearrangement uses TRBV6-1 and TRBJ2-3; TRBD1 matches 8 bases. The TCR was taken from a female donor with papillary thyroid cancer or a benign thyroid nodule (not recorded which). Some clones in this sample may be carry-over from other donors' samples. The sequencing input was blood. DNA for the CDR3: TGTGCCAGCAGTTTGGACAGGGAGGCAGATACGCAGTATTTT. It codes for CASSLDREADTQYF.